This T cell receptor beta chain was sequenced during a study of vaccination effects on CD4 cells after COVID-19. The study, taken as a whole, reports: From healthy vaccinees, only 1 of 255 vaccine-induced clones also reacted to common cold coronaviruses. Infection-derived and vaccine-derived clones contracted markedly late after vaccination.

Data came from immunoSEQ multiplex PCR; TCRdb stores just in-frame clones and leaves some out. Of tens of thousands of clones in the sample, approximately 79% were seen once. In this sample, this clone turned up a few times. What it recognizes is unknown. Prior to sequencing, the ViraFEST assay stimulated PBMC with viral peptide pools, which expanded the antigen-specific CD4+ T cells. Isolating CD4+ T cells followed approximately 11 days of culture. The study found no prior SARS-CoV-2 infection in the vaccine recipients, who tested negative for nucleocapsid antibodies. After around 2 million PBMC were placed in each well, they were cultured with approximately 9.1 IU/ml IL-2 and approximately 9.6 ug/ml peptides. The authors exchanged half the medium for IL-2 medium on days 3 and 7. Per germline, CDR1 SGHKS and CDR2 YYEKEE (reference sequence). V was trimmed by 4 bases and J by 3 bases, leaving 16 bases between them. CDR3 length equals 16 residues.

The genes are TRBV5-5 and TRBJ2-2, with D perhaps TRBD1 (6 bases). The sample consisted of CD4+ T cells from PBMCs cultured with HCoV-OC43 spike peptides, taken before COVID-19 vaccination. Subset denoted: HCoV-OC43 spike overlapping peptide pool stimulation. The sequence was obtained from a human donor who received a COVID-19 vaccine. The CDR3 bases are TGTGCCAGCAGCGGGATACAGGGCTTTGACACCGGGGAGCTGTTTTTT. Its translation is CASSGIQGFDTGELFF.